Here is one T cell receptor (beta chain) with its context. The antigen remains undetermined. Germline CDR1 MDHEN, CDR2 SYDVKM. V was trimmed by 8 bases and J by 0 bases, leaving 14 bases between them. The CDR3 is 14 amino acids. The data belong to a study of persistence of HIV-infected CD4 T cells. Study-level background: Blood samples, up to about 200 mL, came from multiple time points, except a couple of leukapheresis donors sampled once.

An overlapping HIV-1 Gag peptide pool stimulated these cells at 1 ug/peptide/mL. Memory cells lacking CD40L and CD69 with high CD45RO were sorted. Study-level results: TCRbeta richness was lower in CMV- and Gag-responding cells than in anti-CD3/anti-CD28-responding cells. TCR oligoclonality correlated with proviral oligoclonality in the same sorted populations. Degenerate expanded CDR3beta sequences were enriched among CMV- and Gag-responding cells.

Sequencing used immunoSEQ version 4 in survey mode. Method: immunoSEQ multiplex PCR; TCRdb's copy keeps in-frame clones and lacks some. The table records about 32,000 clones, around four fifths of them present only once. Sample: CD4+ T cells sorted from PBMCs after roughly 19-hour stimulation, taken from a patient who received antiretroviral therapy. This receptor was taken from an adult woman with HIV who was CMV-seropositive. The chain couples TRBV28 to TRBJ2-7; D gene unclear. The CDR3 DNA sequence: TGTGCCAGCGCGCGTGCTGGTGACTCCTACGAGCAGTACTTC. It translates to CASARAGDSYEQYF.